A selection of T cell receptor beta chains follows, all from one sample in a study of cytotoxic CD8 clonotypes in ibrutinib-treated CLL. Some clones are missing from TCRdb's copy, which holds only in-frame ones; the method was immunoSEQ multiplex PCR. The table lists roughly 220,000 clones, 60% to 80% of them singletons. The sequencing here drew on PBMCs, taken after 12 months of ibrutinib treatment. The receptors were sampled from a human donor with chronic lymphocytic leukemia. Each CDR3 is given with its conserved first and last residue. The D gene is left open where the match is weak. Rows may omit the clone size; those that give it use once, few, many or a size class.

J gene: TRBJ2-5
clone size: -
V gene: TRBV2
D gene: -
CDR3 DNA: TGTGCCAGCAGTGAAGGGCGAGCCGCCAGGGAGACCCAGTACTTC
CDR3 protein: CASSEGRAARETQYF

J gene: TRBJ2-2
clone size: -
V gene: TRBV5-1
D gene: TRBD1
CDR3 DNA: TGCGCCAGCAGCTTTGATAGGGGGCGAACCGGGGAGCTGTTTTTT
CDR3 protein: CASSFDRGRTGELFF

J gene: TRBJ2-1
clone size: -
V gene: TRBV6-4
D gene: -
CDR3 DNA: TGTGCCAGCAGTGAAATGGGACTTGGCTCCTACAATGAGCAGTTCTTC
CDR3 protein: CASSEMGLGSYNEQFF

J gene: TRBJ2-5
clone size: -
V gene: TRBV7-7
D gene: -
CDR3 DNA: TGTGCTAGCAGCTTAGAGGGCAGGGGAGGAGAGACCCAGTACTTC
CDR3 protein: CASSLEGRGGETQYF

J gene: TRBJ1-2
clone size: -
V gene: TRBV6-5
D gene: TRBD1
CDR3 DNA: TGTGCCAGCAGTTCCCCCACAGGGGGCATAGGCAAGGGCTACACCTTC
CDR3 protein: CASSSPTGGIGKGYTF

J gene: TRBJ2-1
clone size: -
V gene: TRBV27
D gene: TRBD1
CDR3 DNA: TGTGCCAGCCAGGGGACAGGGGCCAATGAGCAGTTCTTC
CDR3 protein: CASQGTGANEQFF

J gene: TRBJ2-1
clone size: few
V gene: TRBV11-2
D gene: -
CDR3 DNA: TGTGCCAGCAGGTATCCGGGACCCTACAATGAGCAGTTCTTC
CDR3 protein: CASRYPGPYNEQFF

J gene: TRBJ1-2
clone size: -
V gene: TRBV27
D gene: -
CDR3 DNA: TGTGCCAGCAGTTTCCACAGTAACTATGGCTACACCTTC
CDR3 protein: CASSFHSNYGYTF

J gene: TRBJ2-7
clone size: -
V gene: TRBV18
D gene: -
CDR3 DNA: TGTGCCAGCTCACCCGACGGGGCCTCCTACGAGCAGTACTTC
CDR3 protein: CASSPDGASYEQYF

J gene: TRBJ1-2
clone size: -
V gene: TRBV27
D gene: -
CDR3 DNA: TGTGCCAGCAGTTTAAGGGACACCAACTATGGCTACACCTTC
CDR3 protein: CASSLRDTNYGYTF

J gene: TRBJ2-3
clone size: -
V gene: TRBV7-8
D gene: -
CDR3 DNA: TGTGCCAGCAGCCGCCTGGACACCGTCACGGGGTTCACGCAGTATTTT
CDR3 protein: CASSRLDTVTGFTQYF